This T cell receptor (beta chain) originates from a study of blood T cell repertoires in COVID-19. Overall study context: Sample material is recorded as cDNA or gDNA derived from T cells, B-cell-depleted T cells, or PBMCs.

The CDR3 covers 15 residues. Germline CDR1 and CDR2: LGHNA and YSLEER. V was clipped by 0 bases and J by 3 bases, with 10 bases between them. Method: immunoSEQ multiplex PCR; TCRdb's copy keeps in-frame clones and lacks some. Counted here are a few hundred thousand clones, 87% occurring once; the ten biggest clones make up about 2.5%. The TCR was taken from a man aged 18 to 30 with active or convalescent COVID-19. Sequencing was done on a sample of peripheral blood. The chain joins TRBV4-3 to TRBJ2-3; unclear D gene. The DNA for the CDR3 is TGCGCCAGCAGCCAAGAATTGAAGCTTACAGATACGCAGTATTTT. Protein: CASSQELKLTDTQYF.